The 23 T cell receptor beta chains below were found in one sample sequenced in a study of OX40 agonist ivuxolimab in advanced cancers. The table came from immunoSEQ multiplex PCR; TCRdb's copy has only in-frame clones and leaves some out. Of 65,000 to 75,000 clones in the sample, approximately 90% were seen once. Here the sequenced sample was CD4+ or CD8+ T cells sorted from blood, taken in a trial of the OX40 agonist ivuxolimab. Receptors were obtained from an adult with an advanced solid tumor such as melanoma, head and neck, liver or kidney cancer.

The chain uses TRBV14 and TRBJ2-3; D gene ambiguous. The V gene lost 0 bases and the J gene lost 10 bases, with 11 bases spanning the gap. CDR3 size: 13 residues. Germline CDR1 is SGHDN and CDR2 is FVKESK. CDR3 sequence: CASSQEEGLSQYF. Written as DNA, the CDR3 is TGTGCCAGCAGCCAAGAAGAAGGGTTATCGCAGTATTTT. Drawing the rest from reference TRBV14 and TRBJ2-3, the complete variable domain is EAGVTQFPSHSVIEKGQTVTLRCDPISGHDNLYWYRRVMGKEIKFLLHFVKESKQDESGMPNNRFLAERTGGTYSTLKVQPAELEDSGVYFCASSQEEGLSQYFGPGTRLTVL.

This chain connects TRBV6-5 to TRBJ2-7, with D uncertain. The germline V gene encodes CDR1 MNHEY and CDR2 SVGAGI. The length of the CDR3 is 11 residues. Deletions cut 0 bases from V and 6 bases from J, with 3 bases between. The CDR3 DNA reads as TGTGCCAGCAGTTACTCGGCCGAGCAGTACTTC. As protein: CASSYSAEQYF.

The chain is built from TRBV6-5 and TRBJ2-7; a weak D match, TRBD1 (5 bases). Germline CDR1 MNHEY, CDR2 SVGAGI. Trimming removed 0 bases at V and 2 bases at J, with 11 bases between. The CDR3 consists of 15 residues. Here the CDR3 DNA reads TGTGCCAGCAGTTACTCGAGGACACAAGCCTACGAGCAGTACTTC. Residues: CASSYSRTQAYEQYF.

The rearrangement joins TRBV19 to TRBJ2-2, with D possibly matching TRBD2 (5 bases). This CDR3 contains 14 residues. Trimming cost V 8 bases and J 7 bases, with 17 bases left between them. Germline assignment: CDR1 LNHDA and CDR2 SQIVND (reference sequence). The CDR3 DNA reads as TGTGCCAGTCGTGGAGGAGCGCTGGGCGGGGAGCTGTTTTTT. It yields the protein CASRGGALGGELFF.

The chain combines TRBV11-3 with TRBJ1-1; TRBD1 matches 7 bases. This CDR3 has 14 amino acids. Germline V lookup: CDR1 SGHNT, CDR2 YENEEA. The J segment lost 1 base and the V segment lost 3 bases, leaving 2 bases of the junction unmatched. This chain's CDR3 is CASSLTGPNTEAFF. CDR3 nucleotides: TGTGCCAGCAGCTTGACAGGGCCGAACACTGAAGCTTTCTTT.

This sequence joins TRBV5-1 and TRBJ1-2; no firm D call. V lost 5 bases, J lost 0 bases, and 5 bases lay in between. The CDR3 covers 12 residues. From germline, CDR1 is SGHRS and CDR2 YFSETQ. CDR3 region: CASRGANYGYTF. The CDR3 DNA reads as TGCGCCAGCAGAGGCGCTAACTATGGCTACACCTTC.

This rearrangement joins TRBV7-2 to TRBJ1-2; D is perhaps TRBD1 (5 bases). CDR3 size: 13 residues. Germline lookup yields CDR1 SGHTA and CDR2 FQGNSA. V shed 1 base and J shed 2 bases, with 5 bases lying between them. The DNA for the CDR3 is TGTGCCAGCAGCTTAGAGGGGAACTATGGCTACACCTTC. Amino acids: CASSLEGNYGYTF.

This rearrangement joins TRBV5-1 to TRBJ2-7; D remains unclear. Germline V gene sequence: CDR1 SGHRS, CDR2 YFSETQ. V gave up 0 bases and J gave up 3 bases, with 10 bases separating them. The length of the CDR3 is 14 residues. CDR3 in amino acids: CASSLGTDLYEQYF. CDR3 in DNA: TGCGCCAGCAGCTTGGGGACGGACCTCTACGAGCAGTACTTC.

The gene calls are TRBV19 and TRBJ1-1, with 9 bases that match TRBD1. Trimming removed 6 bases from V and 8 bases from J; junction bases left unmatched: 7. The CDR3 runs 13 residues. Germline CDR1 and CDR2: LNHDA and SQIVND (reference sequence). The CDR3 bases are TGTGCCAGTAGCCCGGACAGGGGATCGGAAGCTTTCTTT. As protein: CASSPDRGSEAFF.

This chain connects TRBV6-1 to TRBJ1-5; D is ambiguous. V lost 8 bases and J lost 0, with 8 bases in between. This CDR3 region has 13 residues. Per germline, CDR1 MNHNS and CDR2 SASEGT. CDR3 region: CASHGDSNQPQHF. The CDR3 DNA reads as TGTGCCAGCCACGGCGATAGCAATCAGCCCCAGCATTTT.

CDR3 sequence (DNA): TGTGCCAGTAGTATTACCGGATCAACAGATACGCAGTATTTT. Encoded protein: CASSITGSTDTQYF. The V call is TRBV19, the J call TRBJ2-3; D remains unclear. The CDR3 has 14 amino acids. Germline CDR1 and CDR2: LNHDA and SQIVND (reference sequence). V was pared by 3 bases and J by 3 bases, with 10 bases between.

The chain links TRBV6-6 to TRBJ2-7; D unclear. V was cut by 0 bases and J by 6 bases, with 3 bases left in between. Per the germline V gene, CDR1 is MNHNY and CDR2 is SVGAGI (reference sequence). The CDR3 length is 11 residues. The CDR3: CASSYSAEQYF. The CDR3 DNA reads as TGTGCCAGCAGTTACTCGGCCGAGCAGTACTTC.

V gene TRBV18 combines with J gene TRBJ2-1; 10 bases fit TRBD1. CDR3 size: 15 residues. With V trimmed by 6 bases and J by 6 bases, 8 bases remained unmatched. The germline gives CDR1 KGHSH, CDR2 LQKENI. The CDR3 loop is CASSPDRGRPNEQFF. The CDR3 coding sequence is TGTGCCAGCTCGCCAGACAGGGGGCGGCCCAATGAGCAGTTCTTC.

The chain couples TRBV18 to TRBJ2-3; 8 nucleotides line up with TRBD2. The trim removed 3 bases at V and 2 bases at J, leaving 7 bases unmatched. The CDR3 has 16 amino acids. CDR1 and CDR2 from the germline V gene are KGHSH and LQKENI. The CDR3 loop reads CASSPQRGTPTDTQYF. CDR3 in DNA: TGTGCCAGCTCACCCCAGCGGGGGACGCCCACAGATACGCAGTATTTT.

This clone was seen once. The rearrangement links TRBV6-5 to TRBJ1-1; D gene ambiguous. The CDR3 runs to 14 residues. The germline V gene has CDR1 MNHEY and CDR2 SVGAGI. V was shortened by 5 bases and J by 0 bases, with 10 bases between the two germline ends. DNA of the CDR3: TGTGCCAGCAGTCCGGATGGGTTGAACACTGAAGCTTTCTTT. Amino acids: CASSPDGLNTEAFF.

This CDR3 is CASSEEQGLAGELFF. In nucleotides, the CDR3 is TGTGCCAGCAGTGAAGAACAGGGATTAGCGGGGGAGCTGTTTTTT. The chain recombines TRBV25-1 with TRBJ2-2; a weak D match, TRBD1 (6 bases). Per germline, CDR1 MGHDK and CDR2 SYGVNS. The V and J ends lost 2 bases and 8 bases respectively, with 15 bases between them. The CDR3 loop spans 15 amino acids.

The rearrangement joins TRBV6-1 to TRBJ1-1; TRBD1 aligns across 7 bases. Unmatched junction bases numbered 8, after V lost 3 bases and J lost 4 bases. CDR1 is MNHNS, CDR2 SASEGT, per germline. This CDR3 region has 15 residues. CDR3 loop: CASSEGTAGGTEAFF. CDR3 DNA sequence: TGTGCCAGCAGTGAGGGGACAGCCGGGGGCACTGAAGCTTTCTTT.

The chain combines TRBV10-3 with TRBJ2-1; D is ambiguous. This CDR3 has 16 residues. Germline CDR1 ENHRY, CDR2 SYGVKD. Trimming removed 10 bases from V and 1 base from J, with 20 bases in between. The CDR3 coding sequence is TGTGCCACCGGGTCAGTAAAGTCTATTTCCTACAATGAGCAGTTCTTC. Its protein is CATGSVKSISYNEQFF.

The chain carries TRBV10-3 and TRBJ2-7, with unresolved D. The germline V and J ends were trimmed by 2 bases and 1 base, with 3 bases remaining between them. Germline-derived CDR1 and CDR2 are ENHRY and SYGVKD. The CDR3 covers 12 residues. DNA of the CDR3: TGTGCCATCAGTGAGAAGTCCTACGAGCAGTACTTC. This codes for CAISEKSYEQYF.

The V and J genes are TRBV30 and TRBJ2-1; D uncertain. Trimming pared 0 bases from V and 4 bases from J, leaving 10 bases between. The CDR3 has 14 residues. Germline V gives CDR1 GTSNPN, CDR2 SVGIG (reference sequence). The CDR3 loop reads CAWSVRKLYNEQFF. DNA of the CDR3: TGTGCCTGGAGTGTACGGAAGTTATACAATGAGCAGTTCTTC.

The V and J genes are TRBV5-1 and TRBJ1-2; unclear D gene. The CDR3 covers 12 residues. V lost 3 bases and J lost 2, with 5 bases in between. Per the germline V gene, CDR1 is SGHRS and CDR2 is YFSETQ. CDR3 residues: CASSYMNYGYTF. The CDR3 bases are TGCGCCAGCAGCTACATGAACTATGGCTACACCTTC.

The chain joins TRBV4-2 to TRBJ2-5, with D perhaps assigned TRBD1 or TRBD2 (5 bases each). The CDR3 has 13 amino acids. Trimming removed 4 bases from V and 4 bases from J, with 10 bases in between. CDR1 and CDR2 (germline): LGHNA, YNFKEQ. This CDR3 is CASSPRDGETQYF. In DNA, the CDR3 is TGTGCCAGCAGCCCCCGGGACGGAGAGACCCAGTACTTC.

The chain links TRBV4-1 to TRBJ1-1, with D possibly matching TRBD1 (5 bases). Germline loops: CDR1 MGHRA, CDR2 YSYEKL. The CDR3 has 15 residues. V lost 0 bases and J lost 2, with 10 bases in between. CDR3 region: CASSQDLQVNTEAFF. The CDR3 DNA sequence: TGCGCCAGCAGCCAAGATCTACAGGTTAACACTGAAGCTTTCTTT.